One sample yielded the 5 T cell receptor beta chains listed below, sequenced in a study of T-cell memory formation after mild COVID-19. TCRdb independently ran MiXCR on the 5' RACE reads; one entry per CDR3 protein. The data contain about 270,000 distinct CDR3 sequences, 15% to 20% of them singletons. The sequencing input was PBMCs or a T cell subset sorted from them (not recorded which). The receptors were gathered from a man aged 18 to 30 who had mild COVID-19 (a few samples of this study predate the infection). Cell type and time point are not known.

The table lists this clonotype with many counts. The rearrangement joins TRBV5-1 to TRBJ2-3; the match to TRBD1 covers 9 bases. The CDR3 contains 14 residues. Germline CDR1 SGHRS, CDR2 YFSETQ. The V segment lost 7 bases and the J segment 4 bases; nucleotides outside the gene matches: 7. CDR3 bases: TGCGCCAGCTCTTGGACAGGGGACCCAGATACGCAGTATTTT. This encodes CASSWTGDPDTQYF.

This clonotype was counted between two and nine times. The rearrangement uses TRBV3-1 and TRBJ2-5, with D uncertain. The germline CDR1 and CDR2 sequences are LGHDT and YNNKEL (reference sequence). Deletions cut 1 base from V and 5 bases from J, with 8 bases between. The CDR3 consists of 13 residues. CDR3 DNA sequence: TGTGCCAGCAGCCAAGGCCTGGGGGAGACCCAGTACTTC. It codes for CASSQGLGETQYF.

The chain joins TRBV10-3 to TRBJ2-6; 9 bases are shared with TRBD1. Germline lookup yields CDR1 ENHRY and CDR2 SYGVKD. The CDR3 totals 16 residues. Unmatched junction bases numbered 1, after V lost 2 bases and J lost 2 bases. In nucleotides, the CDR3 is TGTGCCATCAGTGAGAGACAGGGGGCTGGGGCCAACGTCCTGACTTTC. Protein: CAISERQGAGANVLTF.

This chain links TRBV15 with TRBJ2-5; no clear D gene. The CDR3 spans 14 residues. Germline V gene data show CDR1 as LNHNV and CDR2 as YYDKDF (reference sequence). Between the trimmed V and J ends, which lost 5 bases and 5 bases, there was a span of 15 bases. The CDR3 protein is CATSPSTGRETQYF. CDR3 nucleotide sequence: TGTGCCACCAGCCCAAGCACCGGGCGGGAGACCCAGTACTTC.

This clonotype was observed a few times. The chain links TRBV28 to TRBJ2-7, with a weak D call TRBD1 (6 bases). V was shortened by 3 bases and J by 6 bases, with 12 bases between the two germline ends. This CDR3 has 13 residues. Germline V lookup: CDR1 MDHEN, CDR2 SYDVKM. CDR3 in amino acids: CASSFQGSGEQYV. Here the CDR3 DNA reads TGTGCCAGCAGTTTCCAGGGGTCAGGCGAGCAGTACGTC.